Listed below are T cell receptor beta chains from one sample, sequenced in a study of patients and donors after allogeneic stem cell transplantation. In TCRdb, the RT-PCR reads were re-called with MiXCR into one record per CDR3 protein. The sample lists over 150,000 distinct CDR3 sequences, 40% to 45% occurring once. The material sequenced was blood, either unsorted or a sorted T cell fraction (not recorded which). The source is a human donor who was either an allogeneic HSCT recipient or a stem cell or donor lymphocyte infusion donor (not recorded which). It is not recorded whose cells these are; they may come from a transplant donor. CDR3s include the opening cysteine and the closing phenylalanine or tryptophan. Fields, in order: CDR3 DNA, CDR3 protein, J gene, clone size, V gene, D gene. A D gene is named only where the DNA matches it firmly. Clone size appears in some rows only: once, few, many, or a class for an expanded clone.

CDR3 DNA: TGTGCCAGCCAAGAGGGGCATGAAAAACTGTTTTTT
CDR3 protein: CASQEGHEKLFF
J gene: TRBJ1-4
clone size: .
V gene: TRBV7-9
D gene: .

CDR3 DNA: TGTGCCAGCAGTTTAGCCCCCAGGGCAACTAATGAAAAACTGTTTTTT
CDR3 protein: CASSLAPRATNEKLFF
J gene: TRBJ1-4
clone size: few
V gene: TRBV12-3/TRBV12-4
D gene: .

CDR3 DNA: TGCAGTGTTAATCAAGGAGTGGGCCATGGAAATACGCAGTATTTT
CDR3 protein: CSVNQGVGHGNTQYF
J gene: TRBJ2-3
clone size: .
V gene: TRBV20-1
D gene: .

CDR3 DNA: TGCAGCCCAACTCCGGGGAACACTGAAGCTTTCTTT
CDR3 protein: CSPTPGNTEAFF
J gene: TRBJ1-1
clone size: .
V gene: TRBV29-1
D gene: .

CDR3 DNA: TGTGCCAGCAGCGAGGGACAGCTCGTCTACGAGCAGTACTTC
CDR3 protein: CASSEGQLVYEQYF
J gene: TRBJ2-7
clone size: .
V gene: TRBV7-9
D gene: TRBD1

CDR3 DNA: TGTGCCAGCAGCATGATTACTGAAGCTTTCTTT
CDR3 protein: CASSMITEAFF
J gene: TRBJ1-1
clone size: .
V gene: TRBV25-1
D gene: .

CDR3 DNA: TGTGCCAGCAACGTCGACAGGGGGAGTGGAACCGGGGAGCTGTTTTTT
CDR3 protein: CASNVDRGSGTGELFF
J gene: TRBJ2-2
clone size: few
V gene: TRBV6-2/TRBV6-3
D gene: TRBD1

CDR3 DNA: TGTGCCAGCAGTGAGCTCAGACCGGGGAGGGGTTTCTACGAGCAGTACTTC
CDR3 protein: CASSELRPGRGFYEQYF
J gene: TRBJ2-7
clone size: .
V gene: TRBV2
D gene: TRBD2

CDR3 DNA: TGTGCCAGCAGCTTCGCCCTGACAGGGGCCACTGAAGCTTTCTTT
CDR3 protein: CASSFALTGATEAFF
J gene: TRBJ1-1
clone size: few
V gene: TRBV7-2
D gene: TRBD1

CDR3 DNA: TGTGCCAGCGATCGGGGCGGCCTCTATGGCTACACCTTC
CDR3 protein: CASDRGGLYGYTF
J gene: TRBJ1-2
clone size: few
V gene: TRBV6-1
D gene: .

CDR3 DNA: TGTGCCAGCAGCGTGATGACCGGGGAGCTGTTTTTT
CDR3 protein: CASSVMTGELFF
J gene: TRBJ2-2
clone size: .
V gene: TRBV9
D gene: .

CDR3 DNA: TGCAGCGTCCACTCCCTTTATGGCTACACCTTC
CDR3 protein: CSVHSLYGYTF
J gene: TRBJ1-2
clone size: few
V gene: TRBV29-1
D gene: .

CDR3 DNA: TGCGCCAGCAGCCTACAACCTTCCAGGGCCGGGGAGCTGTTTTTT
CDR3 protein: CASSLQPSRAGELFF
J gene: TRBJ2-2
clone size: .
V gene: TRBV4-3
D gene: .

CDR3 DNA: TGTGCCAGCAGCCAACCGACAGAGAACACTGAAGCTTTCTTT
CDR3 protein: CASSQPTENTEAFF
J gene: TRBJ1-1
clone size: .
V gene: TRBV3-1
D gene: .

CDR3 DNA: TGCGCCAGCAGCTTGGTAGGGCCGAACACTGAAGCTTTCTTT
CDR3 protein: CASSLVGPNTEAFF
J gene: TRBJ1-1
clone size: many
V gene: TRBV5-1
D gene: .

CDR3 DNA: TGTGCCAGCAGCCAAAAGGTCCACCTCTCCTACAATGAGCAGTTCTTC
CDR3 protein: CASSQKVHLSYNEQFF
J gene: TRBJ2-1
clone size: .
V gene: TRBV14
D gene: .

CDR3 DNA: TGTGCCAGCAATCTCCCTCGATCTCCAAACACCATATATTTT
CDR3 protein: CASNLPRSPNTIYF
J gene: TRBJ1-3
clone size: .
V gene: TRBV12-3/TRBV12-4
D gene: .

CDR3 DNA: TGTGCCAGCAGCGTAGCTCCCGGGACAGGGGTGGCGAACACTGAAGCTTTCTTT
CDR3 protein: CASSVAPGTGVANTEAFF
J gene: TRBJ1-1
clone size: few
V gene: TRBV9
D gene: TRBD1

CDR3 DNA: TGTGCCAGCAGCCAAGAAGCGGACGAGCAGTACTTC
CDR3 protein: CASSQEADEQYF
J gene: TRBJ2-7
clone size: .
V gene: TRBV3-1
D gene: .

CDR3 DNA: TGTGCCAGCAGCGTCGAAGGGGACACTGAAGCTTTCTTT
CDR3 protein: CASSVEGDTEAFF
J gene: TRBJ1-1
clone size: .
V gene: TRBV9
D gene: .

CDR3 DNA: TGTGCCTGGAGTGTATTGACCTTAAGCCAGCCCCAGCATTTT
CDR3 protein: CAWSVLTLSQPQHF
J gene: TRBJ1-5
clone size: few
V gene: TRBV30
D gene: .

CDR3 DNA: TGCGCCAGCAGCTTGATAGGGGAATATGGCTACACCTTC
CDR3 protein: CASSLIGEYGYTF
J gene: TRBJ1-2
clone size: .
V gene: TRBV5-1
D gene: .

CDR3 DNA: TGTGCCAGCAGCGTTGACCCCATCTTCCACACAGATACGCAGTATTTT
CDR3 protein: CASSVDPIFHTDTQYF
J gene: TRBJ2-3
clone size: few
V gene: TRBV9
D gene: .

CDR3 DNA: TGTGCCAGCAGTTTCGCTCTGGGCACTGAAGCTTTCTTT
CDR3 protein: CASSFALGTEAFF
J gene: TRBJ1-1
clone size: few
V gene: TRBV6-5
D gene: .

CDR3 DNA: TGCAGTGCTAGAGACCTACTTGGACAGGGGGCCCGTGACTCTGGAAACACCATATATTTT
CDR3 protein: CSARDLLGQGARDSGNTIYF
J gene: TRBJ1-3
clone size: .
V gene: TRBV20-1
D gene: TRBD1